One and the same sample provided the 26 T cell receptor beta chains below, sequenced in a study of Graves' ophthalmopathy and Graves' hyperthyroidism. TCR beta CDR3 amplification used RNA transcripts. An opening RT-PCR round employed HTBI primers and preceded a second-round multiplex PCR. TCRdb reanalysed the multiplex PCR reads using MiXCR and keeps one entry per CDR3 protein. The table includes some 350,000 distinct CDR3 sequences, about 18% detected once. The sequenced sample consisted of peripheral blood. The receptors were sampled from an adult woman with stable Graves' hyperthyroidism.

This clonotype showed up many times. The chain carries TRBV27 and TRBJ2-7; D uncertain. CDR3 length equals 13 residues. Trimming shortened V by 0 bases and J by 3 bases, and 6 bases separated the two germline ends. CDR1 is MNHEY, CDR2 SMNVEV, per germline (reference sequence). The CDR3 protein is CASSLSDVYEQYF. The CDR3 bases are TGTGCCAGCAGTTTATCAGACGTCTACGAGCAGTACTTC.

This clonotype was picked up many times. The CDR3 nucleotides read TGTGCCAGCAGCCGCATCCTGGGACAGGGGAGGTACGAGCAGTACTTC. Amino acids: CASSRILGQGRYEQYF. This chain connects TRBV27 to TRBJ2-7, with 10 bases fitting TRBD1. The CDR3 loop spans 16 amino acids. J gave up 4 bases and V 6 bases, and 12 bases lay outside the gene matches. Per germline, CDR1 MNHEY and CDR2 SMNVEV (reference sequence).

Ten or more counts support this clonotype. The CDR3 region has the DNA TGTGCCACCAGCAGAGACCGGAACACTGAAGCTTTCTTT. Protein sequence: CATSRDRNTEAFF. This chain uses TRBV15 with TRBJ1-1, with D unclear. Trimming left V 0 bases short and J 1 base short, with 3 bases between. The CDR3 is 13 amino acids. In germline, CDR1 is LNHNV, CDR2 YYDKDF (reference sequence).

This clonotype was counted between two and nine times. The chain couples TRBV30 to TRBJ2-2; D is undetermined. Looked up from germline, CDR1 is GTSNPN and CDR2 is SVGIG (reference sequence). V lost 0 bases, J lost 6 bases, and 14 bases lay in between. CDR3 size: 15 residues. The CDR3 protein is CAWSVLWEGSGELFF. The CDR3 DNA reads TGTGCCTGGAGTGTACTGTGGGAAGGGTCCGGGGAGCTGTTTTTT.

Many counts were recorded for this clonotype. The V and J genes are TRBV28 and TRBJ2-5; TRBD2 agrees at 10 bases. V was pared by 6 bases and J by 1 base, with 11 bases of the junction left unmatched. Germline CDR1 is MDHEN and CDR2 is SYDVKM. The CDR3 spans 17 residues. DNA for the CDR3: TGTGCCAGCAGCACTAAAGCGGGAGGGATACTCCAAGAGACCCAGTACTTC. It codes for CASSTKAGGILQETQYF. The full variable domain, rest sourced from reference TRBV28 and TRBJ2-5, is DVKVTQSSRYLVKRTGEKVFLECVQDMDHENMFWYRQDPGLGLRLIYFSYDVKMKEKGDIPEGYSVSREKKERFSLILESASTNQTSMYLCASSTKAGGILQETQYFGPGTRLLVL.

Remarks on this clonotype: A much larger clone sits a single nucleotide away, making a read error possible. The chain is built from TRBV19 and TRBJ2-7, with TRBD2 matching over 8 bases. Germline V gives CDR1 LNHDA, CDR2 SQIVND (reference sequence). V lost 8 bases to trimming and J lost 5 bases; unmatched junction nucleotides: 8. The CDR3 spans 13 residues. CDR3 region: CASCTGLADEQYF. Here the CDR3 DNA reads TGTGCCAGTTGTACCGGACTAGCCGACGAGCAGTACTTC.

This clonotype was recorded many times. The CDR3 here is CASSHPRETQYF. As DNA, the CDR3 is TGTGCCAGCAGCCACCCTCGAGAGACCCAGTACTTC. This chain joins TRBV7-8 and TRBJ2-5; D uncertain. This CDR3 contains 12 residues. Germline CDR1 reads SGHVS; CDR2 reads FQNEAQ. The V and J ends lost 5 bases and 4 bases respectively, with 8 bases between them.

This clonotype was counted between two and nine times. This chain uses TRBV11-2 with TRBJ2-1; 12 bases align to TRBD2. Germline CDR1 is SGHAT and CDR2 is FQNNGV. Germline trimming cut 4 bases from V and 0 bases from J; bases unmatched to any gene: 7. The CDR3 has 18 amino acids. CDR3 in DNA: TGTGCCAGCAGCTACCTAGCGGGAGGGCCGAGCTCCTACAATGAGCAGTTCTTC. Protein product: CASSYLAGGPSSYNEQFF.

The table lists this clonotype with many counts. The rearrangement links TRBV29-1 to TRBJ2-7, with 8 bases fitting TRBD1. From germline, CDR1 is SQVTM and CDR2 ANQGSEA. V lost 6 bases to trimming and J lost 5 bases; unmatched junction nucleotides: 15. The CDR3 length is 15 residues. CDR3 sequence reads: CSVEGGGQGANEQYF. The CDR3 bases are TGCAGCGTCGAGGGGGGAGGTCAGGGGGCTAACGAGCAGTACTTC.

This clonotype was counted between two and nine times. The rearrangement joins TRBV2 to TRBJ2-5; D unclear. This CDR3 has 13 residues. V was cut by 4 bases and J by 5 bases, with 11 bases left in between. Germline CDR1 is SNHLY and CDR2 is FYNNEI. The CDR3 is CASSVSLWETQYF. CDR3 DNA sequence: TGTGCCAGCAGTGTTTCGCTGTGGGAGACCCAGTACTTC.

This clonotype was observed at least ten times. CDR3 region: CASSETDLDTEAFF. The CDR3 DNA reads TGTGCCAGCAGTGAGACAGATCTTGACACTGAAGCTTTCTTT. The J gene is TRBJ1-1, the V gene TRBV25-1, with a weak D call TRBD1 (5 bases). The CDR3 spans 14 residues. The ends were cut back, 3 bases at V and 3 bases at J, with 11 bases in the middle. Germline V gene lookup returns CDR1 MGHDK and CDR2 SYGVNS. The entire variable domain, with the rest obtained from reference TRBV25-1 and TRBJ1-1, is as follows: EADIYQTPRYLVIGTGKKITLECSQTMGHDKMYWYQQDPGMELHLIHYSYGVNSTEKGDLSSESTVSRIRTEHFPLTLESARPSHTSQYLCASSETDLDTEAFFGQGTRLTVV.

Ten or more counts support this clonotype. This chain joins TRBV28 and TRBJ1-2; D is unclear. Germline assignment: CDR1 MDHEN and CDR2 SYDVKM. This CDR3 contains 14 residues. V gave up 2 bases and J gave up 1 base, with 8 bases separating them. The DNA for the CDR3 is TGTGCCAGCAGTTTAAGGACCGGTAACTATGGCTACACCTTC. It specifies CASSLRTGNYGYTF.

The CDR3 bases are TGCGCCAGCAGCTGGGGCAGTGACTCTGGAAACACCATATATTTT. It is translated as CASSWGSDSGNTIYF. This sequence joins TRBV4-3 and TRBJ1-3, with D possibly TRBD1 on 5 matching bases. Trimming cost V 5 bases and J 0 bases, with 11 bases left between them. The CDR3 consists of 15 residues. Germline V lookup: CDR1 LGHNA, CDR2 YSLEER.

The table lists this clonotype with many counts. The rearrangement uses TRBV7-2 and TRBJ1-2; D call uncertain. The CDR3 is made up of 16 amino acids. Germline CDR1 reads SGHTA; CDR2 reads FQGNSA. The germline V and J ends were trimmed by 2 bases and 2 bases, with 15 bases remaining between them. The CDR3 spells CASSLNKTPPNYGYTF. The CDR3 DNA reads as TGTGCCAGCAGCTTAAATAAGACACCGCCAAACTATGGCTACACCTTC.

As concerns this clonotype: A much larger clone lies one base from this, so it may be a read error. CDR3 protein: CASNFLTLWEDTEACF. In DNA, the CDR3 is TGTGCCAGCAACTTCCTAACGCTCTGGGAGGACACTGAAGCTTGCTTT. The chain uses TRBV28 and TRBJ1-1, with D perhaps matching TRBD1 (5 bases). This CDR3 contains 16 residues. Germline-derived CDR1 and CDR2 are MDHEN and SYDVKM.

Remarks on this clonotype: A single base separates this from a much larger clone, so it may be a read error. The chain carries TRBV27 and TRBJ1-2; D ambiguous. V was trimmed by 6 bases and J by 4 bases, leaving 18 bases between them. The CDR3 runs 15 residues. The germline V gene encodes CDR1 MNHEY and CDR2 SMNVEV (reference sequence). CDR3 in DNA: TGTGCCAGCAGCACATTATCTGCAGCCGGCTATGGCTACACCTTC. Translating gives CASSTLSAAGYGYTF.

This clonotype was detected a few times. The chain has TRBV12-3 or TRBV12-4 and TRBJ1-6; 9 bases are shared with TRBD1. The CDR3 totals 17 residues. Germline trimming cut 6 bases from V and 4 bases from J; bases unmatched to any gene: 10. CDR3 in amino acids: CASRSGTGRGYNSPLHF. The CDR3 DNA reads as TGTGCCAGCAGGTCCGGGACAGGGAGAGGGTATAATTCACCCCTCCACTTT.

Remarks on this clonotype: The junction departs from the called germline gene at one end, perhaps through a read error. V gene TRBV20-1 combines with J gene TRBJ2-4, with TRBD1 matching over 8 bases. From germline, CDR1 is DFQATT and CDR2 SNEGSKA (reference sequence). The CDR3 consists of 15 residues. The CDR3 DNA follows: TGCAGTGCTAGTGGTACAGGGGGAGCCAAAAACATCCAGTACTTC. Protein product: CSASGTGGAKNIQYF.

This clonotype was seen repeatedly, ten times or more. The V gene is TRBV4-1, the J gene TRBJ2-7; maybe TRBD2 (6 bases). V was pared by 0 bases and J by 2 bases, with 20 bases between. The CDR3 runs to 18 residues. The germline CDR1 and CDR2 sequences are MGHRA and YSYEKL. The CDR3 sequence: CASSQDGGLGHIAYEQYF. In DNA form, the CDR3 reads TGCGCCAGCAGCCAAGATGGGGGACTGGGCCACATTGCCTACGAGCAGTACTTC.

At least ten counts were recorded for this clonotype. The rearrangement joins TRBV12-3 or TRBV12-4 to TRBJ2-4; D is undetermined. V shed 6 bases and J shed 5 bases, with 14 bases lying between them. This CDR3 comprises 14 residues. CDR3 sequence: CASRAWNSENIQYF. The CDR3 DNA follows: TGTGCCAGCAGAGCCTGGAATTCCGAAAACATTCAGTACTTC.

This clonotype was seen ten or more times. V gene TRBV19 combines with J gene TRBJ2-2, with D perhaps assigned TRBD1 or TRBD2 (5 bases each). CDR3 length: 17 amino acids. V was clipped by 2 bases and J by 0 bases, with 13 bases between them. Per the germline V gene, CDR1 is LNHDA and CDR2 is SQIVND (reference sequence). CDR3: CASSILGETTNTGELFF. DNA for the CDR3: TGTGCCAGTAGTATATTGGGGGAAACTACGAACACCGGGGAGCTGTTTTTT.

The chain recombines TRBV30 with TRBJ1-1; no reliable D call. V was shortened by 4 bases and J by 0 bases, with 9 bases between the two germline ends. This CDR3 spans 13 amino acids. The germline V gene encodes CDR1 GTSNPN and CDR2 SVGIG (reference sequence). CDR3 DNA: TGTGCCTGGATGCGGCAGATGAACACTGAAGCTTTCTTT. Its translation: CAWMRQMNTEAFF.

The table lists this clonotype with many counts. The rearrangement uses TRBV19 and TRBJ1-5; perhaps TRBD1 as D (5 bases). V gave up 7 bases and J gave up 3 bases, with 13 bases separating them. Per germline, CDR1 LNHDA and CDR2 SQIVND (reference sequence). This CDR3 region has 14 residues. CDR3 DNA: TGTGCCAGTAATCTCAGGGCACCCAATCAGCCCCAGCATTTT. As protein: CASNLRAPNQPQHF. Complete variable domain (other parts from reference TRBV19 and TRBJ1-5): DGGITQSPKYLFRKEGQNVTLSCEQNLNHDAMYWYRQDPGQGLRLIYYSQIVNDFQKGDIAEGYSVSREKKESFPLTVTSAQKNPTAFYLCASNLRAPNQPQHFGDGTRLSIL.

This clonotype occurred many times. The chain joins TRBV5-5 to TRBJ1-1; no firm D call. Germline assignment: CDR1 SGHKS and CDR2 YYEKEE (reference sequence). The CDR3 is made up of 13 amino acids. V was clipped by 5 bases and J by 1 base, with 9 bases between them. CDR3 DNA: TGTGCCAGCAGACCCGACCAGAACACTGAAGCTTTCTTT. This gives the protein CASRPDQNTEAFF.

In this sample, this clonotype turned up a few times. The J gene is TRBJ2-7, the V gene TRBV6-1; a weak D match, TRBD1 (6 bases). V lost 6 bases to trimming and J lost 1 base, with 19 bases between them. Germline loops: CDR1 MNHNS, CDR2 SASEGT. The CDR3 sequence is 16 residues long. This chain's CDR3 is CASRAKPTGGSYEQYF. The CDR3 DNA reads as TGTGCCAGCAGAGCCAAACCGACAGGCGGATCCTACGAGCAGTACTTC.

This clonotype has ten or more counts. V and J are TRBV15 and TRBJ2-7, with D unresolved. V was cut by 0 bases and J by 4 bases, with 10 bases left in between. The CDR3 consists of 14 residues. The germline V gene has CDR1 LNHNV and CDR2 YYDKDF (reference sequence). CDR3 DNA sequence: TGTGCCACCAGCAGAGATATAGACTCTTACGAGCAGTACTTC. Residues: CATSRDIDSYEQYF.